The following is a TCR beta chain sequence with its context. V dropped 2 bases and J dropped 9 bases, with 6 bases sitting between them. CDR1 is SGHNT and CDR2 is YYREEE in the germline V gene (reference sequence). This CDR3 has 12 amino acids. The data originate from a study of T cell responses to AZD1222 COVID-19 vaccine. Repertoires were generated with immunoSEQ multiplex PCR, while TCRdb's copy carries only in-frame clones and drops some. The sample gives about 140,000 clones, around nine tenths of which show up once; about 3.5% is in the top ten. This chain joins TRBV5-4 and TRBJ1-6; D is perhaps TRBD1 (6 bases). Sample: peripheral blood, taken on day 0 of AZD1222 vaccination. This receptor was identified in an adult in good health. The CDR3 spells CASSFRGSPLHF. CDR3 DNA: TGTGCCAGCAGCTTCAGGGGTTCACCCCTCCACTTT.